The present entry profiles one T cell receptor (beta chain) with its context. What it binds is not known. This record comes from a study of shared clonotypes between healthy human individuals. Study-wide findings and caveats: Richness estimates generally favored naive over memory subsets.

The CDR3 loop spans 17 amino acids. Unmatched junction bases numbered 11, after V lost 4 bases and J lost 4 bases. Germline-derived CDR1 and CDR2 are SGDLS and YYNGEE. TCRdb's copy holds only in-frame clones and misses some; the assay was immunoSEQ multiplex PCR. The table records some 1,100,000 clones, 75% to 85% of them present only once. This chain links TRBV9 with TRBJ1-1; 12 nucleotides align to TRBD1. The sequence was collected from a man aged 18 to 30 in good health. Some clones in this sample may be carry-over from other donors' samples. Sequencing was done on a sample of memory CD4+ T cells from PBMCs. The subset: CD45RA-negative fraction. In DNA, the CDR3 is TGTGCCAGCAGCTTAATTCCGGGACAGGGGGCTGGCACTGAAGCTTTCTTT. Protein product: CASSLIPGQGAGTEAFF.